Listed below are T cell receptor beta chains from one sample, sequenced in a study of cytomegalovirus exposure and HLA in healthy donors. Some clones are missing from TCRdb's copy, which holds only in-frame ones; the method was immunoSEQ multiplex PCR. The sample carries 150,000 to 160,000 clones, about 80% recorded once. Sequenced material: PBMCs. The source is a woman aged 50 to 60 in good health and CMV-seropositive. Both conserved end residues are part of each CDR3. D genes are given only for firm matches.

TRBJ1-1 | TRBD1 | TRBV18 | TGTGCCAGCTCACAGGGACAGCCGGAGACAAACACTGAAGCTTTCTTT | CASSQGQPETNTEAFF
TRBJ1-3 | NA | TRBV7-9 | TGTTCCAGCAGCTTCGAGACAGCTGGAAACACCATATATTTT | CSSSFETAGNTIYF
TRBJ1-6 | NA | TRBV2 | TGTGCCAGCAGATTTCAGGGAAAGTCACCCCTCCACTTT | CASRFQGKSPLHF
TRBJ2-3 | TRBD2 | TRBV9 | TGTGCCAGCAGTGCCTCTATTGGACTAGCGGACCTACGAGATACGCAGTATTTT | CASSASIGLADLRDTQYF
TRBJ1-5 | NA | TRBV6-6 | TGTGCCAGCAGTTACTCGGTCTCGGTAAGCAATCAGCCCCAGCATTTT | CASSYSVSVSNQPQHF
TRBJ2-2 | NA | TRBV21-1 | TGTGCCAGCAGCAAGGGACAGGGGGCGTCAGGTAAAACCGGGGAGCTGTTTTTT | CASSKGQGASGKTGELFF
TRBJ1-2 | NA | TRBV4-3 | TGCGCCAGCAGCCAAACAGCGACAGTGAGCCCCTATGGCTACACCTTC | CASSQTATVSPYGYTF
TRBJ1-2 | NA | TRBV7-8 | TGTGCCTCCGGGAGGGGGGACTATGGCTACACCTTC | CASGRGDYGYTF
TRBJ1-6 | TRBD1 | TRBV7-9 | TGTTCCAGCAGCTTATTTCTGACAGGGGGCTATGGTTCACCCCTCCACTTT | CSSSLFLTGGYGSPLHF
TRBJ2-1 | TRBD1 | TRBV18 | TGTGCCAGCTCACCACGACGTAGGGACAGGGGAAACAATGAGCAGTTCTTC | CASSPRRRDRGNNEQFF
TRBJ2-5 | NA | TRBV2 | TGTGCCAGCAGTGACTGGGAGTACCAAGAGACCCAGTACTTC | CASSDWEYQETQYF
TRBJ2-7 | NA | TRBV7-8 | TGTGCCAGCAGCTTCTCCCTCGTGAACTCCTACGAGCAGTACTTC | CASSFSLVNSYEQYF
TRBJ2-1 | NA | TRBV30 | TGTGCCTGGAGTGTAGGGAGACAAGACAATGAGCAGTTCTTC | CAWSVGRQDNEQFF
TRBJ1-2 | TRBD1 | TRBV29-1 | TGCAGCGTGGAGACAGGGGTCCTCTCTCCTCGCGGCTACACCTTC | CSVETGVLSPRGYTF
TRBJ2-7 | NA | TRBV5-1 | TGCGCCAGCAGCTTGCGGGCAGGGGGACTGAATGAGCAGTACTTC | CASSLRAGGLNEQYF
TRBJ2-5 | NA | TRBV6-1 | TGTGCCAGCAGTGACTGGACAGACCAAGAGACCCAGTACTTC | CASSDWTDQETQYF
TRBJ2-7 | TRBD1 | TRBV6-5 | TGTGCCAGCAGTTACTCGAAAACTGGACAGGTATACGAGCAGTACTTC | CASSYSKTGQVYEQYF
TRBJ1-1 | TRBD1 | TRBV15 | TGTGCCACCAGCGGGGGGTGGGGACAGTTGAACACTGAAGCTTTCTTT | CATSGGWGQLNTEAFF
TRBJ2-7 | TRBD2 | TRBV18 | TGTGCCAGCTCACCACGCGGGGGGGCCTACGAGCAGTACTTC | CASSPRGGAYEQYF
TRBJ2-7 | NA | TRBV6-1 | TGTGCCAGCACCCCCCGGACAAACTACGAGCAGTACTTC | CASTPRTNYEQYF
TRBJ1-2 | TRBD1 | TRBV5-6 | TGTGCCAGCAGCCCCCTGGACAGGGACTATGGCTACACCTTC | CASSPLDRDYGYTF
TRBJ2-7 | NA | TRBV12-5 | TGTGCTAGTGGTTCCACAGTTCCCTACGAGCAGTACTTC | CASGSTVPYEQYF